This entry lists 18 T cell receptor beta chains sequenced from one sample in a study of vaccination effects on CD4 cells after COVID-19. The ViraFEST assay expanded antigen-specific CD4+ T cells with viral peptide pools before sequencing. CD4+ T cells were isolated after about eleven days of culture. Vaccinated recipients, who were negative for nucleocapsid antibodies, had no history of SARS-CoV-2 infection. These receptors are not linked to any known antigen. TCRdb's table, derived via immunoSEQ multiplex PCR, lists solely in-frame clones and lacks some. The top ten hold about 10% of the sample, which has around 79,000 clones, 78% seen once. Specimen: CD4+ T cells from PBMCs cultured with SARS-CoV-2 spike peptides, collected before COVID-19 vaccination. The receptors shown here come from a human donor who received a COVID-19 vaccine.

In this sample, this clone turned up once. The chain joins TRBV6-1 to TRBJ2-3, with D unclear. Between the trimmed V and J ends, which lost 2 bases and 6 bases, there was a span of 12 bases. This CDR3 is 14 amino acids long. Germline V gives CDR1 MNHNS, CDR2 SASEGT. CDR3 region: CASSETFERDTQYF. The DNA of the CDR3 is TGTGCCAGCAGTGAAACTTTTGAACGGGATACGCAGTATTTT.

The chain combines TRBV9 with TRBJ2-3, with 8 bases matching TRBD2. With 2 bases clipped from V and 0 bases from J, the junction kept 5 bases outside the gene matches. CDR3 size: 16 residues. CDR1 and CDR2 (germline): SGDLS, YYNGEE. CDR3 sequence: CASSVAGGQSTDTQYF. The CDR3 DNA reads TGTGCCAGCAGCGTGGCGGGGGGCCAAAGCACAGATACGCAGTATTTT.

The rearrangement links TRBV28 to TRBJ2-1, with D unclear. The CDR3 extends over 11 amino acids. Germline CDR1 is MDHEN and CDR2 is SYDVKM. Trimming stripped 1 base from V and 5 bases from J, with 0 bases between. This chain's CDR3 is CASSLYNEQFF. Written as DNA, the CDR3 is TGTGCCAGCAGTTTATACAATGAGCAGTTCTTC.

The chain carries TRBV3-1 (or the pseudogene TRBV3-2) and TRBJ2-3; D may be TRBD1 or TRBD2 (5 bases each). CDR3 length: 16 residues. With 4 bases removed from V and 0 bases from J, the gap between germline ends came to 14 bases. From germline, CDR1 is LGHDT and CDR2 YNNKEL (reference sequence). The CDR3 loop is CASSPKGRTSTDTQYF. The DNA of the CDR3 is TGTGCCAGCAGCCCTAAGGGGAGAACTAGCACAGATACGCAGTATTTT.

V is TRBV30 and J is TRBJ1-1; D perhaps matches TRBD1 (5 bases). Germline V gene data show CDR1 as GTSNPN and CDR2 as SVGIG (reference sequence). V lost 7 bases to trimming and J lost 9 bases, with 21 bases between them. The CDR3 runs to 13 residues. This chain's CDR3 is CAFTGTRTPKAFF. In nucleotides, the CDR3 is TGTGCCTTTACCGGGACCCGGACACCTAAAGCTTTCTTT.

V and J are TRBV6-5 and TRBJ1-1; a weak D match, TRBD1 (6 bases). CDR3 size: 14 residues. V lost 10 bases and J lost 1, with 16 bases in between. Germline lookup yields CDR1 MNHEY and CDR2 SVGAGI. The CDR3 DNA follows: TGTGCCACCGACCCAACAGGGTCGAACACTGAAGCTTTCTTT. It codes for CATDPTGSNTEAFF.

The CDR3 nucleotides are TGTGCCAGCAGCTCAAATAATCGGGGGAACTATGGCTACACCTTC. It specifies CASSSNNRGNYGYTF. The chain carries TRBV7-9 and TRBJ1-2, with TRBD1 as a possible D gene (5 bases). Germline CDR1 and CDR2: SEHNR and FQNEAQ (reference sequence). The CDR3 is made up of 15 amino acids. V lost 4 bases, J lost 2 bases, and 14 bases lay in between.

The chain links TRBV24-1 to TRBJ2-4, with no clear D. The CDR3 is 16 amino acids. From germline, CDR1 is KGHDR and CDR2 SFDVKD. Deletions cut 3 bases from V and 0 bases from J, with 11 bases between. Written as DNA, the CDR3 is TGTGCCACCAGTGATCCAAGCTTAGGAGCCAAAAACATTCAGTACTTC. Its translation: CATSDPSLGAKNIQYF.

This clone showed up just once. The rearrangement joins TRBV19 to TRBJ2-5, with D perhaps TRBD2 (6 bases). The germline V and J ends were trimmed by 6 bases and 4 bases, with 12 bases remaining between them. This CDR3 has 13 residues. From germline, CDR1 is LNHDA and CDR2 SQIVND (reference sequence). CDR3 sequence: CASSSGGRETQYF. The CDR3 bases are TGTGCCAGTAGCTCCGGGGGAAGAGAGACCCAGTACTTC. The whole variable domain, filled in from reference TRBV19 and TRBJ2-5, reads DGGITQSPKYLFRKEGQNVTLSCEQNLNHDAMYWYRQDPGQGLRLIYYSQIVNDFQKGDIAEGYSVSREKKESFPLTVTSAQKNPTAFYLCASSSGGRETQYFGPGTRLLVL.

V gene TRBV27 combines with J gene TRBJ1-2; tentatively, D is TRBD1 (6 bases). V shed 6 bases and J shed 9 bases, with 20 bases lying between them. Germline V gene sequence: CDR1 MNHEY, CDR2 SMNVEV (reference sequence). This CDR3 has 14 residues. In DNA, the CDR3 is TGTGCCAGCAGAGAGGGAGGGGGGTCGGTACGCTACACCTTC. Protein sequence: CASREGGGSVRYTF.

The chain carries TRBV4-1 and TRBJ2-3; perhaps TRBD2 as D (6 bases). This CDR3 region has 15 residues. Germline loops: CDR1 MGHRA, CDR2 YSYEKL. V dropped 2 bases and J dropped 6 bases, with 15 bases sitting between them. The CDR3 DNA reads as TGCGCCAGCAGCCAATTGGGCGGGGCGAGGGATACGCAGTATTTT. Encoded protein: CASSQLGGARDTQYF.

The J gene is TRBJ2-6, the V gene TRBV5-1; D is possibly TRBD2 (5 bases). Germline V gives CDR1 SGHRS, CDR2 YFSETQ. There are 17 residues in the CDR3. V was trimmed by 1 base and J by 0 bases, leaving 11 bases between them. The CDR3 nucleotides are TGCGCCAGCAGCTTGAGAGGACTGATCTCTGGGGCCAACGTCCTGACTTTC. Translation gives CASSLRGLISGANVLTF.

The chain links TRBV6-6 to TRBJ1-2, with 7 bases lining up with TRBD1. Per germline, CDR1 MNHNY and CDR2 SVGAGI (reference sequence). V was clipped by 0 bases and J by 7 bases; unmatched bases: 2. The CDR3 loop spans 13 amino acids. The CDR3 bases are TGTGCCAGCAGTTACTCGACAGGGACTGGCTACACCTTC. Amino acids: CASSYSTGTGYTF.

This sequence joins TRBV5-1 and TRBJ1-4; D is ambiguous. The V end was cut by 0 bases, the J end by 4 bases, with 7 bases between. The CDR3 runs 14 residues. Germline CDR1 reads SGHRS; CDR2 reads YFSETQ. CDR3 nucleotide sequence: TGCGCCAGCAGCTTGGATGCCCGTAATGAAAAACTGTTTTTT. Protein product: CASSLDARNEKLFF.

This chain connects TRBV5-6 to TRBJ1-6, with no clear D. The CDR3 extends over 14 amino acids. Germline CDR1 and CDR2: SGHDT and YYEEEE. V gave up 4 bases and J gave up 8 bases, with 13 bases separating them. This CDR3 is CASSEWDRYSPLHF. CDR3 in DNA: TGTGCCAGCAGCGAGTGGGATCGCTATTCACCCCTCCACTTT.

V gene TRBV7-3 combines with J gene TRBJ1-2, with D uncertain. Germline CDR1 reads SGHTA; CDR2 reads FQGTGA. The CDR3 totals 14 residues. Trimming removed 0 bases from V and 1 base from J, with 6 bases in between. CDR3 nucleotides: TGTGCCAGCAGCTTAACGGGTAGTAACTATGGCTACACCTTC. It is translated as CASSLTGSNYGYTF.

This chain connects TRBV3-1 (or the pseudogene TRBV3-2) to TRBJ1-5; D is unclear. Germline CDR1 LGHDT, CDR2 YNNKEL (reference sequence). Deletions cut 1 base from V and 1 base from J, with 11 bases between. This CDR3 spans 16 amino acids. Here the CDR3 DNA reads TGTGCCAGCAGCCAAGGTTTTGCGGGGAGCAATCAGCCCCAGCATTTT. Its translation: CASSQGFAGSNQPQHF.

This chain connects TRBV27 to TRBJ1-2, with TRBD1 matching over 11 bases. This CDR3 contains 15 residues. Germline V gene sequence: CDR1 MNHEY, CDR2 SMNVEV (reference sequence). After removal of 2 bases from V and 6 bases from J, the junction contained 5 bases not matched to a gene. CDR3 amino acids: CASSLKGQGVHGYTF. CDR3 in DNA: TGTGCCAGCAGTTTAAAGGGACAGGGGGTGCATGGCTACACCTTC.